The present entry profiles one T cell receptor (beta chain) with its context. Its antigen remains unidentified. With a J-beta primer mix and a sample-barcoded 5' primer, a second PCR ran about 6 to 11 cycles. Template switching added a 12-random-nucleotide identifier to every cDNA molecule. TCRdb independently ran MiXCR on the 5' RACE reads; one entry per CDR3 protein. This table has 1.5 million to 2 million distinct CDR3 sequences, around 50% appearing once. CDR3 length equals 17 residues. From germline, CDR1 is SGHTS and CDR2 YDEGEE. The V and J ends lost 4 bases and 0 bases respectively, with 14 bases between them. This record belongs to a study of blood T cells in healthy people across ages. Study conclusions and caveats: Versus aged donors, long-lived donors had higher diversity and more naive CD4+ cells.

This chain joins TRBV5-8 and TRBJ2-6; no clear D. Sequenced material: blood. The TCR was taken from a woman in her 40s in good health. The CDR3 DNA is TGTGCCAGCAGCACCTGGAAGGGCAGCTCTGGGGCCAACGTCCTGACTTTC. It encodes CASSTWKGSSGANVLTF. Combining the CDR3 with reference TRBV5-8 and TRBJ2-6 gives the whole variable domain EAGVTQSPTHLIKTRGQQATLRCSPISGHTSVYWYQQALGLGLQFLLWYDEGEERNRGNFPPRFSGRQFPNYSSELNVNALELEDSALYLCASSTWKGSSGANVLTFGAGSRLTVL.